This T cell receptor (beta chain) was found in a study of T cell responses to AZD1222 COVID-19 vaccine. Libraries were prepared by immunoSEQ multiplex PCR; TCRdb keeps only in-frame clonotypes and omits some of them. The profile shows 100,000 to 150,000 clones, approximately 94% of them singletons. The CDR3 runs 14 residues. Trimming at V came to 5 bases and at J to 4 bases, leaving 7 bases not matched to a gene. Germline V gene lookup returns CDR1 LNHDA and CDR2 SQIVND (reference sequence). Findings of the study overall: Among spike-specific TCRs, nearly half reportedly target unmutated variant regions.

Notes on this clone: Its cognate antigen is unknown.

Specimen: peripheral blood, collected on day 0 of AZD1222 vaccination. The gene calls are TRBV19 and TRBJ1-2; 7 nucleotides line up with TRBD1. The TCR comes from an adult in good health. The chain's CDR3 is CASSVTGVSYGYTF. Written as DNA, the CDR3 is TGTGCCAGTAGTGTCACAGGGGTGAGCTATGGCTACACCTTC.